This T cell receptor (beta chain) was captured in a study of cytomegalovirus exposure and HLA in healthy donors. Whole-study findings and limits: The study assumed roughly uniform donor sequencing depth for presence/absence analyses.

In regard to this clone: Its antigen is unknown.

Healthy individuals who donated bone marrow served as the donors. The PCR contained 60 Vbeta and 13 Jbeta primers. Produced via immunoSEQ multiplex PCR; TCRdb's table is partial and in-frame only. The table records roughly 160,000 clones, approximately 79% of them present only once. Trimming took 1 base from V and 3 from J, leaving 7 bases between them. This CDR3 is built from 12 residues. Germline V gene lookup returns CDR1 GTSNPN and CDR2 SVGIG (reference sequence). The chain uses TRBV30 and TRBJ2-7; D is uncertain. Sequencing input: PBMCs. The receptor was isolated from a middle-aged man in good health and CMV-seronegative. CDR3 loop: CAWSGRNYEQYF. The CDR3, as DNA: TGTGCCTGGAGTGGCAGGAACTACGAGCAGTACTTC. Drawing the rest from reference TRBV30 and TRBJ2-7, the complete variable domain is SQTIHQWPATLVQPVGSPLSLECTVEGTSNPNLYWYRQAAGRGLQLLFYSVGIGQISSEVPQNLSASRPQDRQFILSSKKLLLSDSGFYLCAWSGRNYEQYFGPGTRLTVT.